Following are 23 T cell receptor delta chains from one sample sequenced in a study of human gamma delta and Vdelta1 T cells (dated 2018 in TCRdb). Library method: PCR. Reads for this sample came from an Illumina MiSeq. Public reads were reanalyzed in TCRdb with CATT, and rows carrying the same DNA were merged afterwards. Recorded for this sample are 13,000 or so delta-chain clones; around 50% of them occurred a single time. The ten largest clones add up to 1.5% of the sample. Their cognate antigens are unknown. Sequencing was performed on Vdelta1 gamma-delta T cells from blood grown in culture (DOT cells). Sample cell subset or site, as interpreted from the label and publication: Delta One T cells, in vitro expanded/differentiated Vd1+ gamma-delta T cells. These receptors were collected from a human donor in good health.

The genes are TRDV1 and TRDJ1; TRDD3 agrees at 10 bases. This CDR3 is built from 21 residues. J gave up 0 bases and V 2 bases, and 18 bases lay outside the gene matches. Germline CDR1 TSWWSYY, CDR2 QGS. In DNA form, the CDR3 reads TGTGCTCTTGGGGAAGGGATTCCTACGATGGGGGATACTCTGTACACCGATAAACTCATCTTT. Protein sequence: CALGEGIPTMGDTLYTDKLIF.

This clone is a singleton in its sample. V and J are TRDV1 and TRDJ1, with 11 bases fitting TRDD3. V lost 1 base, J lost 9 bases, and 25 bases stayed unmatched. CDR1 is TSWWSYY, CDR2 QGS, per germline. The CDR3 loop spans 21 amino acids. The CDR3 DNA sequence: TGTGCTCTTGGGGAACGATCCCCTACGGGTAGTGGGGGATACGCACCGTTTGAACTCATCTTT. As protein: CALGERSPTGSGGYAPFELIF.

This rearrangement joins TRDV1 to TRDJ1; the match to TRDD3 covers 9 bases. The V gene end was trimmed by 2 bases and the J gene end by 3 bases; junction bases not matched to a gene: 22. There are 21 residues in the CDR3. Germline V lookup: CDR1 TSWWSYY, CDR2 QGS. This CDR3 is CALGESPGATQLGEPPDKLIF. DNA for the CDR3: TGTGCTCTTGGGGAATCCCCAGGGGCTACTCAACTGGGGGAGCCCCCCGATAAACTCATCTTT.

This chain joins TRDV1 and TRDJ1, with 12 bases aligning to TRDD3. The CDR3 sequence is 20 residues long. J gave up 4 bases and V 3 bases, and 18 bases lay outside the gene matches. Per germline, CDR1 TSWWSYY and CDR2 QGS. CDR3 region: CALGDLPTKTDWGIHDKLIF. CDR3 nucleotide sequence: TGTGCTCTTGGGGACCTTCCTACGAAGACGGACTGGGGGATACACGATAAACTCATCTTT.

Worth noting for this clone: Given a much more abundant clone one base away, this may be a read error. Distinct nucleotide sequences in the sample also encode this CDR3. The rearrangement joins TRDV1 to TRDJ3; possible D gene TRDD2, 7 bases. V gave up 1 base and J gave up 0 bases, with 37 bases separating them. The CDR3 has 27 residues. In germline, CDR1 is TSWWSYY, CDR2 QGS. For the CDR3, the DNA is TGTGCTCTTGGGGAACGTGTGTCCTTCCTCAAACGTACGGGGGGACCTCCGAGCTCCTGGGACACCCGACAGATGTTTTTC. It codes for CALGERVSFLKRTGGPPSSWDTRQMFF.

This clone was seen once. V usage is TRDV1 and J usage is TRDJ1, with TRDD3 matching 10 bases. The germline gives CDR1 TSWWSYY, CDR2 QGS. Trimming cost V 0 bases and J 0 bases; bases outside gene matches: 16. This CDR3 contains 21 residues. The CDR3 nucleotides read TGTGCTCTTGGGGAACTAGTTCCTACGAGGGGGATACGAAGGTACACCGATAAACTCATCTTT. Its translation is CALGELVPTRGIRRYTDKLIF.

V usage is TRDV1 and J usage is TRDJ1, with TRDD3 matching 11 bases. With 4 bases clipped from V and 5 bases from J, the junction kept 27 bases outside the gene matches. Per the germline V gene, CDR1 is TSWWSYY and CDR2 is QGS. This CDR3 spans 22 amino acids. CDR3 DNA: TGTGCTCTTGGGGCCAAAACCCCGTTACTGGGGGATATGTGGAGAGCCGGTGATAAACTCATCTTT. Encoded protein: CALGAKTPLLGDMWRAGDKLIF.

Points on this clone: A much more abundant neighbour one base away suggests this may be a read error. The chain employs TRDV1 and TRDJ1; 10 bases line up with TRDD3. The CDR3 is 26 amino acids. The germline CDR1 and CDR2 sequences are TSWWSYY and QGS. CDR3 amino acids: CSLGVDRFPRGLGDTQYLQYTDKLIF. The CDR3 bases are TGTTCTCTTGGGGTCGACCGCTTCCCCCGTGGGTTGGGGGATACTCAGTATCTTCAGTACACCGATAAACTCATCTTT.

This clone has just one count. The gene calls are TRDV1 and TRDJ1; 9 bases are shared with TRDD3. Per the germline V gene, CDR1 is TSWWSYY and CDR2 is QGS. The CDR3 sequence is 26 residues long. The J segment lost 0 bases and the V segment lost 0 bases, leaving 32 bases of the junction unmatched. CDR3 sequence (DNA): TGTGCTCTTGGGGAACTAGGTGTAAACTCCAGATCACCTGGGGGATCCTTCCCTTCGTACACCGATAAACTCATCTTT. It yields the protein CALGELGVNSRSPGGSFPSYTDKLIF.

The chain is built from TRDV1 and TRDJ1; 10 positions agree with TRDD3. From germline, CDR1 is TSWWSYY and CDR2 QGS. With V trimmed by 0 bases and J by 2 bases, 18 bases remained unmatched. The CDR3 spans 21 residues. The CDR3 sequence: CALGELQIEPTGGSATDKLIF. The CDR3 DNA reads as TGTGCTCTTGGGGAACTACAAATTGAGCCGACTGGGGGATCCGCTACCGATAAACTCATCTTT.

In its sample, this clone was seen a few times. The gene calls are TRDV1 and TRDJ1; 9 nucleotides agree with TRDD3. Trimming at V came to 0 bases and at J to 1 base, leaving 12 bases not matched to a gene. The germline gives CDR1 TSWWSYY, CDR2 QGS. The length of the CDR3 is 19 residues. The CDR3 region is CALGELSIVGGYFTDKLIF. In DNA form, the CDR3 reads TGTGCTCTTGGGGAACTAAGTATCGTCGGGGGATACTTCACCGATAAACTCATCTTT.

This chain joins TRDV1 and TRDJ1; D assignment may be TRDD2 or TRDD3 (9 bases each). The CDR3 loop spans 22 amino acids. Germline CDR1 TSWWSYY, CDR2 QGS. Trimming shortened V by 1 base and J by 0 bases, and 30 bases separated the two germline ends. The CDR3 DNA follows: TGTGCTCTTGGGGAACCATTGACCTTCCTACTGGACTGGGGGAAGCACACCGATAAACTCATCTTT. This gives the protein CALGEPLTFLLDWGKHTDKLIF.

The V call is TRDV1, the J call TRDJ1, with 8 bases identical to TRDD2. CDR1 TSWWSYY and CDR2 QGS come from the germline V gene. The length of the CDR3 is 21 residues. V trimming: 2 bases; J trimming: 2 bases; junction bases outside the gene matches: 22. The CDR3 sequence: CALGERGLPTDRGSTTDKLIF. The CDR3 DNA is TGTGCTCTTGGGGAAAGAGGTCTTCCTACGGACCGTGGAAGTACAACCGATAAACTCATCTTT.

The V call is TRDV1, the J call TRDJ1, with D possibly matching TRDD2 (5 bases). CDR1 and CDR2 (germline): TSWWSYY, QGS. V gave up 3 bases and J gave up 4 bases, with 27 bases separating them. CDR3 length equals 19 residues. CDR3 in amino acids: CALGDPQPTTRGTVDKLIF. CDR3 in DNA: TGTGCTCTTGGGGACCCTCAACCTACTACCAGGGGTACTGTCGATAAACTCATCTTT.

This clone was seen once. Just one base apart from a much larger clone, this may be a read error. This CDR3 is also generated by other DNA sequences in the sample. The gene calls are TRDV1 and TRDJ1; no definite D call. The V gene's germline CDR1 is TSWWSYY and CDR2 QGS. The CDR3 runs to 11 residues. The CDR3 is CALGEVDKLIF. CDR3 bases: TGTGCTCTTGGGGAAGTAGACAAACTTATCTTT.

The chain carries TRDV1 and TRDJ1, with 13 bases that match TRDD3. This CDR3 is 19 amino acids long. The V gene end was trimmed by 1 base and the J gene end by 3 bases; junction bases not matched to a gene: 11. Germline V gene data show CDR1 as TSWWSYY and CDR2 as QGS. CDR3 sequence (DNA): TGTGCTCTTGGGGAACGATTGGGGTTACTGGGGGATACGGCCGATAAACTCATCTTT. Translated: CALGERLGLLGDTADKLIF.

This rearrangement joins TRDV1 to TRDJ1, with TRDD3 matching 13 bases. Unmatched junction bases numbered 17, after V lost 4 bases and J lost 3 bases. The CDR3 covers 20 residues. Germline values: CDR1 TSWWSYY, CDR2 QGS. The CDR3 coding sequence is TGTGCTCTTGGGGTAACGACCGGTAACTGGGGGATACGATCCCCCGATAAACTCATCTTT. It encodes CALGVTTGNWGIRSPDKLIF.

The rearrangement links TRDV1 to TRDJ1; perhaps TRDD2 as D (5 bases). Trimming left V 5 bases short and J 0 bases short, with 31 bases between. The germline CDR1 and CDR2 sequences are TSWWSYY and QGS. This CDR3 contains 21 residues. In DNA, the CDR3 is TGTGCTCTTGGGCTACCTAGTAAGTTCTTTCCCGAACCCCTTCACACCGATAAACTCATCTTT. As protein: CALGLPSKFFPEPLHTDKLIF.

This rearrangement joins TRDV1 to TRDJ1; 7 nucleotides agree with TRDD3. Germline V lookup: CDR1 TSWWSYY, CDR2 QGS. The CDR3 totals 29 residues. Trimming removed 0 bases from V and 5 bases from J; junction bases left unmatched: 48. CDR3 region: CALGELRTAPAGGPGSGYTTLGPADKLIF. DNA for the CDR3: TGTGCTCTTGGGGAACTACGAACCGCCCCCGCTGGGGGCCCCGGGAGCGGCTACACCACGCTTGGACCTGCGGATAAACTCATCTTT.

This clone has only a few counts. Additional DNA sequences in this sample encode the identical CDR3. The chain couples TRDV1 to TRDJ1; either TRDD2 or TRDD3 may supply D (9 bases each). Germline-derived CDR1 and CDR2 are TSWWSYY and QGS. Deletions cut 0 bases from V and 0 bases from J, with 41 bases between. The CDR3 runs 26 residues. In DNA form, the CDR3 reads TGTGCTCTTGGGGAACTCTTACCTTCCTTCCTACTGGGGATACGCCTCCGGTATGGGTACACCGATAAACTCATCTTT. This translates into CALGELLPSFLLGIRLRYGYTDKLIF.

The rearrangement uses TRDV1 and TRDJ1; 8 nucleotides match TRDD3. The junction had 22 bases not matched to a gene; V was cut back by 1 base and J by 0 bases. CDR3 size: 22 residues. Per germline, CDR1 TSWWSYY and CDR2 QGS. The CDR3 sequence is CALGEPISLSDLGDPYTDKLIF. DNA of the CDR3: TGTGCTCTTGGGGAACCCATTTCCCTTTCCGACCTGGGGGACCCGTACACCGATAAACTCATCTTT.

This clone was seen a few times. Other DNA sequences of this sample code for an identical CDR3. The genes are TRDV1 and TRDJ1; weak D call: TRDD3 (6 bases). V gave up 2 bases and J gave up 10 bases, with 29 bases separating them. CDR1 is TSWWSYY, CDR2 QGS, per germline. This CDR3 is built from 18 residues. For the CDR3, the DNA is TGTGCTCTTGGGGAAAAACCGCTTGTCAACAAAGGGGGACCAGGACTCATCTTT. It translates to CALGEKPLVNKGGPGLIF.

This chain links TRDV1 with TRDJ1; TRDD3 aligns across 10 bases. Looked up from germline, CDR1 is TSWWSYY and CDR2 is QGS. V was pared by 0 bases and J by 0 bases, with 19 bases of the junction left unmatched. The CDR3 length is 22 residues. The DNA for the CDR3 is TGTGCTCTTGGGGAACTGGCCTACGAGGGGCCTACTGGGGGATCGTACACCGATAAACTCATCTTT. Protein product: CALGELAYEGPTGGSYTDKLIF.